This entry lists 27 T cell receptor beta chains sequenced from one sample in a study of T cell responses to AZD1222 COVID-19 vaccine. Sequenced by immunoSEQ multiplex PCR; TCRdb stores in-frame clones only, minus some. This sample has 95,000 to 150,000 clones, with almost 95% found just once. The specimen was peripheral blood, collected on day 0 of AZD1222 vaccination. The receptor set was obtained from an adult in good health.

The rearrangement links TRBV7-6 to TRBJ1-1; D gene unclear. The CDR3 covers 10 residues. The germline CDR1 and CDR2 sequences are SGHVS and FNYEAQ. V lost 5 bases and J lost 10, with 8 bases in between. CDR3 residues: CASSVFPAFF. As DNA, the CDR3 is TGTGCCAGCAGCGTCTTCCCAGCTTTCTTT. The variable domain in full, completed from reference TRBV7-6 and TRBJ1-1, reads GAGVSQSPRYKVTKRGQDVALRCDPISGHVSLYWYRQALGQGPEFLTYFNYEAQQDKSGLPNDRFSAERPEGSISTLTIQRTEQRDSAMYRCASSVFPAFFGQGTRLTVV.

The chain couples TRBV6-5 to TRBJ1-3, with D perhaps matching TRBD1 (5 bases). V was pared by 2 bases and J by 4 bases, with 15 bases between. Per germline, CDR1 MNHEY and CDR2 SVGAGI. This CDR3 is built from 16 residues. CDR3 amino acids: CASSYGGDVEGNTIYF. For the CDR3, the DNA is TGTGCCAGCAGTTACGGGGGGGACGTGGAGGGAAACACCATATATTTT.

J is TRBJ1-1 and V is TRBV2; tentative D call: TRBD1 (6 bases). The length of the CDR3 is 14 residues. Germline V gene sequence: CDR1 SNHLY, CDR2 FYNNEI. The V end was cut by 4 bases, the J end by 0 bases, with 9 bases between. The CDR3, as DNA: TGTGCCAGCAGTGGGGGGCACCTGAACACTGAAGCTTTCTTT. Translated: CASSGGHLNTEAFF. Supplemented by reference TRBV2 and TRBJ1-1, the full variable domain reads EPEVTQTPSHQVTQMGQEVILRCVPISNHLYFYWYRQILGQKVEFLVSFYNNEISEKSEIFDDQFSVERPDGSNFTLKIRSTKLEDSAMYFCASSGGHLNTEAFFGQGTRLTVV.

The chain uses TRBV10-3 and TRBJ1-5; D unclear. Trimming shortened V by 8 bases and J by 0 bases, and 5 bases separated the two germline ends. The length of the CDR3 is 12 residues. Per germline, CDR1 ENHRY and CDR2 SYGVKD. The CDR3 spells CAIGNSNQPQHF. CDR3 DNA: TGTGCCATCGGGAATAGCAATCAGCCCCAGCATTTT.

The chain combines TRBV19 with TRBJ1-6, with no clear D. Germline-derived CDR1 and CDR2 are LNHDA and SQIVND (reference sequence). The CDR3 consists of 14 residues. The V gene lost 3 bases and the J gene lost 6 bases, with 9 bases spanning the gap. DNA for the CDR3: TGTGCCAGTAGTATCCAAGGCCTTAATTCACCCCTCCACTTT. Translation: CASSIQGLNSPLHF.

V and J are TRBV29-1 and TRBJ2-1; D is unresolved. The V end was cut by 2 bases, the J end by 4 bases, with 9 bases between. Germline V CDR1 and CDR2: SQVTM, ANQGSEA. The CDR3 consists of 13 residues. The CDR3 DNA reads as TGCAGCGTTGAACAGCAAGCTTACAATGAGCAGTTCTTC. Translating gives CSVEQQAYNEQFF.

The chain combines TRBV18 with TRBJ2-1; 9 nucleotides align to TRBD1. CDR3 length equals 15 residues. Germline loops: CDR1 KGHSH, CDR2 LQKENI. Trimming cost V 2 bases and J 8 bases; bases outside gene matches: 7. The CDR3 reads CASSPGGQGGDEQFF. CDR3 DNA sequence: TGTGCCAGCTCACCAGGGGGACAGGGAGGAGATGAGCAGTTCTTC.

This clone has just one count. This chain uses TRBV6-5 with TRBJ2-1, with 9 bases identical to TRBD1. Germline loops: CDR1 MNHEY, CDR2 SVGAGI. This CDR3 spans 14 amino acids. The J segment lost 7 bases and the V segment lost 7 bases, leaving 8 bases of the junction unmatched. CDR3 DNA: TGTGCCAGCAACGCCTTGGACAGGGGTAATGAGCAGTTCTTC. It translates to CASNALDRGNEQFF.

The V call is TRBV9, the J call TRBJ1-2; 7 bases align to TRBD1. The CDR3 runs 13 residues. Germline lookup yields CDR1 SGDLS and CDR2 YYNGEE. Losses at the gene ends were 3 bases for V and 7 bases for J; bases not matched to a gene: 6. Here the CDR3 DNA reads TGTGCCAGCAGCGCAAATGCAGGGGGTGGCTACACCTTC. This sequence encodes CASSANAGGGYTF. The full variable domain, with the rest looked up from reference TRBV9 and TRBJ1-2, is DSGVTQTPKHLITATGQRVTLRCSPRSGDLSVYWYQQSLDQGLQFLIQYYNGEERAKGNILERFSAQQFPDLHSELNLSSLELGDSALYFCASSANAGGGYTFGSGTRLTVV.

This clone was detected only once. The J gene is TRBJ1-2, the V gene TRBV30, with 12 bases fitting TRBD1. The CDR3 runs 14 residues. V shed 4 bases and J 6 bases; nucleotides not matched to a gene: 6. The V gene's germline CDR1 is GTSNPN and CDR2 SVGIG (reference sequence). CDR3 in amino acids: CAWTTGQGAHGYTF. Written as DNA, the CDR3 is TGTGCCTGGACTACGGGACAGGGGGCGCATGGCTACACCTTC.

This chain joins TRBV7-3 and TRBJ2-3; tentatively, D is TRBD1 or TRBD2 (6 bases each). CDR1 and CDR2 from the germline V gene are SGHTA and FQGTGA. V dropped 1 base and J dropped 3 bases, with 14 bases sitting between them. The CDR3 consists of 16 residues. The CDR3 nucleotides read TGTGCCAGCAGCTTAAACGGGGGCCGGGGTACAGATACGCAGTATTTT. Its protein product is CASSLNGGRGTDTQYF.

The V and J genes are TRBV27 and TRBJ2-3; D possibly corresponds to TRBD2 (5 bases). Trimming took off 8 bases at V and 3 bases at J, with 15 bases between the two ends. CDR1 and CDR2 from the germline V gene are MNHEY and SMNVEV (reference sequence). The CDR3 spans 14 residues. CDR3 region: CASYSGLLTDTQYF. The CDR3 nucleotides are TGTGCCAGCTACAGCGGATTATTGACAGATACGCAGTATTTT.

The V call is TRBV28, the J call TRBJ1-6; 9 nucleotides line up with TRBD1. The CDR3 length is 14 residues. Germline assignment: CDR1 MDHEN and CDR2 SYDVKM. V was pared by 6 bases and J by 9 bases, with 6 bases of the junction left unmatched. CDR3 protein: CASSLGQGGSPLHF. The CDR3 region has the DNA TGTGCCAGCAGCCTGGGACAGGGTGGTTCACCCCTCCACTTT.

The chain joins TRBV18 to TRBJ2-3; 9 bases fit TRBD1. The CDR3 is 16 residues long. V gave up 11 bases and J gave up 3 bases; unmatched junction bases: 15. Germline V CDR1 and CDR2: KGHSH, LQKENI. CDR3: CAARPPRTGVTDTQYF. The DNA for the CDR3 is TGTGCCGCCCGTCCCCCCAGGACAGGGGTTACAGATACGCAGTATTTT.

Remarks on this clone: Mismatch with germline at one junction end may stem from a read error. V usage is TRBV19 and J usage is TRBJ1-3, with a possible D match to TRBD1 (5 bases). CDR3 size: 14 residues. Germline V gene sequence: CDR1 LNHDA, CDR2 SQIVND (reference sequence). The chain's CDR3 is CASSPLGTGNTIYF. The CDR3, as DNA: TGTGCCAGTAGTCCCCTCGGGACTGGTAACACCATATATTTT.

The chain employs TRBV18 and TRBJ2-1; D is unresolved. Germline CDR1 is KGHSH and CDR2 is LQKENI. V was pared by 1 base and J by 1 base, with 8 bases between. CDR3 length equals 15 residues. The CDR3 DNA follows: TGTGCCAGCTCACCACGCGGTTCGTCCTACAATGAGCAGTTCTTC. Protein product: CASSPRGSSYNEQFF. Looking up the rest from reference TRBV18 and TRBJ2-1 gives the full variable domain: NAGVMQNPRHLVRRRGQEARLRCSPMKGHSHVYWYRQLPEEGLKFMVYLQKENIIDESGMPKERFSAEFPKEGPSILRIQQVVRGDSAAYFCASSPRGSSYNEQFFGPGTRLTVL.

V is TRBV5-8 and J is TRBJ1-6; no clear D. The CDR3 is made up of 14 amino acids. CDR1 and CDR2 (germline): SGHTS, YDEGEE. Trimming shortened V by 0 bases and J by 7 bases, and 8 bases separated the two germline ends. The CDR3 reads CASSLVVPNSPLHF. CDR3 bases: TGTGCCAGCAGCTTGGTTGTTCCGAATTCACCCCTCCACTTT. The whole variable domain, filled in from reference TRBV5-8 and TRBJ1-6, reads EAGVTQSPTHLIKTRGQQATLRCSPISGHTSVYWYQQALGLGLQFLLWYDEGEERNRGNFPPRFSGRQFPNYSSELNVNALELEDSALYLCASSLVVPNSPLHFGNGTRLTVT.

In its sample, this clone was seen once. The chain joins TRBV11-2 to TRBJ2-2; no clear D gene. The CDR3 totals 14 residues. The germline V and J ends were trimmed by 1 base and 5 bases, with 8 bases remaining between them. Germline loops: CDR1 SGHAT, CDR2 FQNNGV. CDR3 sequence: CASSLGTETGELFF. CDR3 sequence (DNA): TGTGCCAGCAGCTTAGGAACGGAGACCGGGGAGCTGTTTTTT. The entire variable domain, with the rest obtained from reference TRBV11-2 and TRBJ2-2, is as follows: EAGVAQSPRYKIIEKRQSVAFWCNPISGHATLYWYQQILGQGPKLLIQFQNNGVVDDSQLPKDRFSAERLKGVDSTLKIQPAKLEDSAVYLCASSLGTETGELFFGEGSRLTVL.

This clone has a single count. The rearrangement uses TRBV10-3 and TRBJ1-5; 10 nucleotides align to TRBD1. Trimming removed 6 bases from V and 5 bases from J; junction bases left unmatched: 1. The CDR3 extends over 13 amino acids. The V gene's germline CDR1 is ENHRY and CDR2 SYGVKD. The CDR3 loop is CAIRGTGDQPQHF. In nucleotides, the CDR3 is TGTGCCATCAGGGGGACAGGGGATCAGCCCCAGCATTTT.

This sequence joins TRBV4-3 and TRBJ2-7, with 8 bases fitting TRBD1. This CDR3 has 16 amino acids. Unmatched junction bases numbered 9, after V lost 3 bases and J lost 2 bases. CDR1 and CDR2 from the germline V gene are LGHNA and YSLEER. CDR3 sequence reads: CASSQARQGWPYEQYV. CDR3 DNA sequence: TGCGCCAGCAGCCAGGCCCGACAGGGGTGGCCCTACGAGCAGTACGTC.

CDR3 amino acids: CAISESGTSGNTDTQYF. The CDR3 DNA follows: TGTGCCATCAGTGAGTCCGGGACTAGCGGGAACACAGATACGCAGTATTTT. The rearrangement uses TRBV10-3 and TRBJ2-3, with TRBD2 identical over 13 bases. The CDR3 sequence is 17 residues long. Germline trimming cut 0 bases from V and 2 bases from J; bases unmatched to any gene: 2. The germline V gene encodes CDR1 ENHRY and CDR2 SYGVKD.

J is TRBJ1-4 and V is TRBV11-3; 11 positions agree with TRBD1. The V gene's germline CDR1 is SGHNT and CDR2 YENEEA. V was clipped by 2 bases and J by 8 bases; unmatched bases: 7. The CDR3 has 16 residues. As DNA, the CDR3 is TGTGCCAGCAGCTTACATGGGGACAGGGGGATGGAAAAACTGTTTTTT. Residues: CASSLHGDRGMEKLFF.

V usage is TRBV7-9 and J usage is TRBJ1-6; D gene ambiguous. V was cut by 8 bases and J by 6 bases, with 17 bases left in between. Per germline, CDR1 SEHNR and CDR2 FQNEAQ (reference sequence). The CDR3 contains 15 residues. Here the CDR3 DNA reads TGTGCCAGCGAGCCGGCCTCTAGCGGTAATTCACCCCTCCACTTT. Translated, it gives CASEPASSGNSPLHF.

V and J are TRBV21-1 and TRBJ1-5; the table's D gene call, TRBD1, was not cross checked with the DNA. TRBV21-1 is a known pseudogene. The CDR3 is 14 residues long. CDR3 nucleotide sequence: TGTGCCAGCAGCCCCACAGGGCTGCCTCAGCCCCAGCATTTT. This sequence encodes CASSPTGLPQPQHF.

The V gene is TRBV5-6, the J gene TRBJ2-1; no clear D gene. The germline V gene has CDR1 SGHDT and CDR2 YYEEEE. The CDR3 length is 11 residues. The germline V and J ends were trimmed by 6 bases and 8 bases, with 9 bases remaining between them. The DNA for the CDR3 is TGTGCCAGCAACCGGTTCCATGAGCAGTTCTTC. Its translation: CASNRFHEQFF.

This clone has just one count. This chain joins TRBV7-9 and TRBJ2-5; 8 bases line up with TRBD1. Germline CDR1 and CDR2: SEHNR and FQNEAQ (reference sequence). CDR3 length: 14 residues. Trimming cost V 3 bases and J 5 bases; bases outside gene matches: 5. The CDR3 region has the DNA TGTGCCAGCAGCTTGGCAGGGGGCACGGAGACCCAGTACTTC. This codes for CASSLAGGTETQYF.

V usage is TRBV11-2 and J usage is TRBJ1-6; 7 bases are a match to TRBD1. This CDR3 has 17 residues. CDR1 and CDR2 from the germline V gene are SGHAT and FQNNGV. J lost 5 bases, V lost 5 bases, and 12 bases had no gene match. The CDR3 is CASSEDRDSNNNSPLHF. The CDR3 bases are TGTGCCAGCAGCGAGGACCGGGACAGTAATAATAATTCACCCCTCCACTTT.